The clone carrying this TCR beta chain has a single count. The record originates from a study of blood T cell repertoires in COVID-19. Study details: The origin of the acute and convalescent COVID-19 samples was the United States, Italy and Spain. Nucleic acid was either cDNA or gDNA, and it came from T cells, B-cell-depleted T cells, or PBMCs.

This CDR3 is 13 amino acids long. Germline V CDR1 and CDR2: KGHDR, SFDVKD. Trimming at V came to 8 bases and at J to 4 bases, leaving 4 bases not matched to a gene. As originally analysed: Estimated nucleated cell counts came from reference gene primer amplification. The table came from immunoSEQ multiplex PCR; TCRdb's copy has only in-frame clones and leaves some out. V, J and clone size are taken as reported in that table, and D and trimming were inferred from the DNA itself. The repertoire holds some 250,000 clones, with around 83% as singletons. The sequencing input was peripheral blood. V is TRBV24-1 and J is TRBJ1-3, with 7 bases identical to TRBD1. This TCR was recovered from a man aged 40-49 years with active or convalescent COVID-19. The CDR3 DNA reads TGTGCCACCAAGGACAGGACCGGAAACACCATATATTTT. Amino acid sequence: CATKDRTGNTIYF.